The 8 T cell receptor beta chains reported below all come from one sample, sequenced in a study of T cells in Graves' hyperthyroidism and ophthalmopathy. Amplification targeted TCR beta CDR3 regions from RNA transcripts. The study used the HTBI primer set for a first-round RT-PCR of the TCR CDR3. TCRdb used MiXCR to reprocess the multiplex PCR reads, holding one entry per CDR3 protein. The data contain roughly 570,000 distinct CDR3 sequences, 15% to 19% of them singletons. The source material was blood. The receptor source for this set is a woman younger than 45 with Graves' hyperthyroidism.

This clonotype turned up a few times. This chain connects TRBV18 to TRBJ2-7; D might be TRBD1 or TRBD2, each matching 5 bases. Trimming left V 2 bases short and J 1 base short, with 9 bases between. The CDR3 length is 14 residues. Germline V lookup: CDR1 KGHSH, CDR2 LQKENI. CDR3 bases: TGTGCCAGCTCACCAGACGGGACGTCCTACGAGCAGTACTTC. Encoded protein: CASSPDGTSYEQYF.

With respect to this clonotype: Possible read error: a much larger clone is one base away. The V and J genes are TRBV3-1 and TRBJ2-2; 10 bases fit TRBD2. Trimming removed 5 bases from V and 1 base from J; junction bases left unmatched: 4. The V gene's germline CDR1 is LGHDT and CDR2 YNNKEL (reference sequence). The CDR3 consists of 16 residues. In DNA form, the CDR3 reads TGTGCCAGCAGCGCCCGACTAGCGGGGAACACCGGGGAGCTGTTTTTT. The encoded protein is CASSARLAGNTGELFF.

This clonotype turned up a few times. The chain has TRBV29-1 and TRBJ1-1; D unclear. Germline CDR1 is SQVTM and CDR2 is ANQGSEA. The CDR3 is made up of 12 amino acids. V was shortened by 6 bases and J by 5 bases, with 13 bases between the two germline ends. The CDR3 spells CSVALKRTEAFF. The CDR3 nucleotides read TGCAGCGTGGCCCTGAAGCGGACTGAAGCTTTCTTT.

The chain combines TRBV7-9 with TRBJ2-1; the match to TRBD2 covers 8 bases. Losses at the gene ends were 4 bases for V and 5 bases for J; bases not matched to a gene: 7. The germline V gene has CDR1 SEHNR and CDR2 FQNEAQ (reference sequence). The CDR3 is made up of 15 amino acids. CDR3 region: CASSSIPGGDNEQFF. The DNA of the CDR3 is TGTGCCAGCAGCTCCATTCCGGGAGGGGACAATGAGCAGTTCTTC.

This clonotype has only a few counts. The rearrangement joins TRBV28 to TRBJ2-1; tentative D call: TRBD2 (5 bases). The CDR3 runs 16 residues. Trimming cost V 4 bases and J 0 bases, with 13 bases left between them. CDR1 and CDR2 from the germline V gene are MDHEN and SYDVKM. The CDR3 loop reads CASSSSGWSSYNEQFF. The CDR3 DNA sequence: TGTGCCAGCAGTTCCTCGGGGTGGAGCTCCTACAATGAGCAGTTCTTC. The full variable domain, rest sourced from reference TRBV28 and TRBJ2-1, is DVKVTQSSRYLVKRTGEKVFLECVQDMDHENMFWYRQDPGLGLRLIYFSYDVKMKEKGDIPEGYSVSREKKERFSLILESASTNQTSMYLCASSSSGWSSYNEQFFGPGTRLTVL.

This clonotype was picked up many times. The chain has TRBV7-2 and TRBJ2-3; D uncertain. The CDR3 consists of 16 residues. Trimming cost V 1 base and J 2 bases, with 13 bases left between them. Per germline, CDR1 SGHTA and CDR2 FQGNSA. Written as DNA, the CDR3 is TGTGCCAGCAGCTTAGTCGGAGCTGAGTTCACAGATACGCAGTATTTT. It specifies CASSLVGAEFTDTQYF.

This clonotype has at least ten counts. This rearrangement joins TRBV5-1 to TRBJ2-7, with TRBD1 as a possible D gene (5 bases). CDR1 is SGHRS, CDR2 YFSETQ, per germline. The CDR3 contains 13 residues. Between the trimmed V and J ends, which lost 3 bases and 2 bases, there was a span of 9 bases. As DNA, the CDR3 is TGCGCCAGCAGCTCCCCCAGGGCCTACGAGCAGTACTTC. This codes for CASSSPRAYEQYF.

This clonotype was found many times. The gene calls are TRBV3-1 and TRBJ2-1; D unclear. CDR3 length: 11 residues. Between the trimmed V and J ends, which lost 1 base and 8 bases, there was a span of 3 bases. Germline assignment: CDR1 LGHDT and CDR2 YNNKEL (reference sequence). The CDR3 sequence: CASSQGYEQFF. CDR3 sequence (DNA): TGTGCCAGCAGCCAAGGGTATGAGCAGTTCTTC.